These 2 T cell receptor beta chains came from one sample sequenced in a study of CD4 T cells in relation to SARS-CoV-2 and coronaviruses. Clones were read by immunoSEQ multiplex PCR, and TCRdb kept only the in-frame ones, dropping some. The table records 25,000 to 35,000 clones, 76% of them present only once. The unexposed donors gave CD4+ T cells in about 2011-2018, prior to COVID-19. CD4+ T cells were isolated from the cells after nine to eleven days of culture. For these receptors, no antigen is known. The sample comprised CD4+ T cells from PBMCs, cultured in vitro. The source of these receptors is a human donor in good health.

The V gene is TRBV4-3, the J gene TRBJ2-1; TRBD1 might be the D (6 bases). Germline loops: CDR1 LGHNA, CDR2 YSLEER. This CDR3 comprises 16 residues. Trimming removed 0 bases from V and 8 bases from J, with 17 bases in between. CDR3 sequence (DNA): TGCGCCAGCAGCCAAGATTTAGGGACATATAGCGATGAGCAGTTCTTC. This gives the protein CASSQDLGTYSDEQFF.

This clone has more than one count but fewer than ten. The rearrangement joins TRBV2 to TRBJ1-4; 7 bases align to TRBD1. Trimming at V came to 8 bases and at J to 3 bases, leaving 3 bases not matched to a gene. Germline V lookup: CDR1 SNHLY, CDR2 FYNNEI. This CDR3 is 13 amino acids long. Here the CDR3 reads CASQTGPNEKLFF. The CDR3 region has the DNA TGTGCCAGCCAGACAGGGCCTAATGAAAAACTGTTTTTT.